Listed here are 12 T cell receptor beta chains from one sample, sequenced in a study of human T cells and chemical hapten exposure. In TCRdb, the RACE reads were re-called with MiXCR into one record per CDR3 protein. The profile shows around 330,000 distinct CDR3 sequences, 4.5% to 5.5% of them singletons. Sample time point: pre-sensitization, week 0. Noted treatment: therapeutic diphenylcyclopropenone sensitization with weekly scalp DPC. Sample: whole blood, taken in connection with sensitization to the hapten diphenylcyclopropenone (DPC). The source of these receptors is a woman aged 18-35 years with alopecia areata. Some clones in this sample may be carry-over from other donors' samples.

The table lists this clonotype with a few counts. CDR3 protein: CASSLGPVANEKLFF. CDR3 nucleotides: TGCGCCAGCAGCTTGGGACCCGTGGCTAATGAAAAACTGTTTTTT. V is TRBV5-1 and J is TRBJ1-4; D is unresolved. CDR3 length: 15 amino acids. Germline CDR1 reads SGHRS; CDR2 reads YFSETQ. V lost 0 bases, J lost 3 bases, and 9 bases lay in between.

This clonotype was detected many times. V gene TRBV7-6 combines with J gene TRBJ1-3; TRBD1 aligns across 8 bases. Germline assignment: CDR1 SGHVS and CDR2 FNYEAQ. V lost 3 bases and J lost 0; bases outside the gene matches: 1. There are 15 residues in the CDR3. The CDR3 nucleotides read TGTGCCAGCAGCTTCGGACAGGGCTCTGGAAACACCATATATTTT. The encoded protein is CASSFGQGSGNTIYF.

This rearrangement joins TRBV20-1 to TRBJ2-7; D remains unclear. V lost 4 bases, J lost 1 base, and 8 bases lay in between. Germline V lookup: CDR1 DFQATT, CDR2 SNEGSKA (reference sequence). The CDR3 is 12 residues long. The CDR3 nucleotides read TGCAGTGCTAAGACTTCATCCTACGAGCAGTACTTC. It is translated as CSAKTSSYEQYF.

This clonotype came up a few times. This sequence joins TRBV19 and TRBJ2-1; 11 nucleotides align to TRBD2. V was clipped by 3 bases and J by 7 bases; unmatched bases: 11. CDR1 LNHDA and CDR2 SQIVND come from the germline V gene (reference sequence). The CDR3 is made up of 17 amino acids. This CDR3 reads CASSIITLASGGNEQFF. In DNA, the CDR3 is TGTGCCAGTAGTATCATCACCCTGGCTAGCGGGGGGAATGAGCAGTTCTTC.

This clonotype has at least ten counts. This sequence joins TRBV3-1 and TRBJ1-2; D possibly corresponds to TRBD1 (5 bases). The CDR3 runs to 14 residues. V gave up 6 bases and J gave up 3 bases, with 14 bases separating them. Per germline, CDR1 LGHDT and CDR2 YNNKEL (reference sequence). CDR3 nucleotide sequence: TGTGCCAGCAGATATGACAGCTCTGACTATGGCTACACCTTC. Its translation is CASRYDSSDYGYTF.

In its sample, this clonotype was seen many times. This chain links TRBV7-8 with TRBJ1-1; TRBD1 agrees at 7 bases. The CDR3 is made up of 15 amino acids. Germline trimming cut 5 bases from V and 5 bases from J; bases unmatched to any gene: 11. Germline CDR1 and CDR2: SGHVS and FQNEAQ. This chain's CDR3 is CASSPNRQGDTEAFF. CDR3 in DNA: TGTGCCAGCAGCCCCAACCGACAGGGAGATACTGAAGCTTTCTTT.

With regard to this clonotype: A much larger clone lies a single base off, so this may be a read error. The chain carries TRBV20-1 and TRBJ2-3, with D hard to call. The CDR3 spans 11 residues. Trimming cost V 3 bases and J 5 bases, with 6 bases left between them. Germline V CDR1 and CDR2: DFQATT, SNEGSKA (reference sequence). CDR3 protein: CSARRKDTQYF. CDR3 sequence (DNA): TGCAGTGCTAGGCGGAAAGATACGCAGTATTTT.

This clonotype was detected only a few times. The V and J genes are TRBV18 and TRBJ1-3; TRBD1 is a possible D gene (6 bases). The CDR3 spans 14 residues. The V end was cut by 6 bases, the J end by 0 bases, with 9 bases between. Germline values: CDR1 KGHSH, CDR2 LQKENI. CDR3 sequence (DNA): TGTGCCAGCTCGGGAGGGGGCTCTGGAAACACCATATATTTT. Encoded protein: CASSGGGSGNTIYF.

This clonotype was detected only a few times. This chain joins TRBV7-6 and TRBJ2-1, with 10 bases matching TRBD2. This CDR3 region has 16 residues. Trimming cost V 3 bases and J 7 bases; bases outside gene matches: 9. Per germline, CDR1 SGHVS and CDR2 FNYEAQ. The CDR3 spells CASSFFLAGGVNEQFF. The CDR3 region has the DNA TGTGCCAGCAGCTTTTTTTTAGCGGGGGGTGTAAATGAGCAGTTCTTC.

The sample holds many counts of this clonotype. The J gene is TRBJ1-5, the V gene TRBV28; D is perhaps TRBD1 (6 bases). The V gene's germline CDR1 is MDHEN and CDR2 SYDVKM. The CDR3 is 15 amino acids. V lost 6 bases and J lost 0, with 12 bases in between. CDR3 region: CASRDSTISNQPQHF. As DNA, the CDR3 is TGTGCCAGCAGGGACAGCACCATTAGCAATCAGCCCCAGCATTTT.

This sequence joins TRBV7-2 and TRBJ2-1; tentative D call: TRBD2 (5 bases). V was pared by 6 bases and J by 8 bases, with 17 bases between. The CDR3 is made up of 14 amino acids. Germline V CDR1 and CDR2: SGHTA, FQGNSA. The CDR3 protein is CASSQLGMGDEQFF. Written as DNA, the CDR3 is TGTGCCAGCAGTCAACTAGGGATGGGTGATGAGCAGTTCTTC.

This chain's CDR3 is CASSPYSSYEQYF. The CDR3 DNA reads TGTGCCAGCAGCCCATACTCCTCCTACGAGCAGTACTTC. The rearrangement links TRBV11-2 to TRBJ2-7; D is unclear. V was pared by 5 bases and J by 0 bases, with 8 bases between. This CDR3 contains 13 residues. CDR1 is SGHAT and CDR2 is FQNNGV in the germline V gene. The full variable domain, in which reference TRBV11-2 and TRBJ2-7 provide the parts outside the CDR3, is EAGVAQSPRYKIIEKRQSVAFWCNPISGHATLYWYQQILGQGPKLLIQFQNNGVVDDSQLPKDRFSAERLKGVDSTLKIQPAKLEDSAVYLCASSPYSSYEQYFGPGTRLTVT.